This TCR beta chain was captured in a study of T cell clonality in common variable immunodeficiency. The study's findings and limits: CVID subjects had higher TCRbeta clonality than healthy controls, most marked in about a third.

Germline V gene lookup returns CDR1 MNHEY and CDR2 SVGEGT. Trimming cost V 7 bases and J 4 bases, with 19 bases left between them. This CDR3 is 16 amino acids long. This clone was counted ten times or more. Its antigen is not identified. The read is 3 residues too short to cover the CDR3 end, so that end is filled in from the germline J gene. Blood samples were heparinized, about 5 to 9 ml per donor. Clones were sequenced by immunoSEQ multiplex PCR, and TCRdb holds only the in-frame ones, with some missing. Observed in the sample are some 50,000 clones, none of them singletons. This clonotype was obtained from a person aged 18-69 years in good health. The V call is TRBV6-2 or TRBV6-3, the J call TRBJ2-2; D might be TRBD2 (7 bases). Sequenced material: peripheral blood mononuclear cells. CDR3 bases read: TGTGCCAGCACCCTGGAGGGGGGGCGGAGCACCGGGGAG. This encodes CASTLEGGRSTGE. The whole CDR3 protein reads CASTLEGGRSTGELFF.